This paragraph covers one T cell receptor (beta chain) sequence. These data come from a study of shared clonotypes between healthy human individuals. Nashville, Tennessee was home to all donors, each a Caucasian adult. Memory CD4+ cells were the fraction left after CD45RA+ naive selection. Germline assignment: CDR1 SGDLS and CDR2 YYNGEE. V lost 3 bases and J lost 5, with 15 bases in between. CDR3 length equals 14 residues. Template for every sorted-subset replicate PCR totaled 150 to 250 ng DNA, some 30,000 T cell genomes. TCRdb's table, derived via immunoSEQ multiplex PCR, lists solely in-frame clones and lacks some. The sample lists about 600,000 clones; 95% to 98% were seen once.

The clonotype was recovered from a woman aged 25-40 years in good health. V usage is TRBV9 and J usage is TRBJ2-7; D is possibly TRBD1 or TRBD2 (6 bases each). The sample taken for sequencing was naive CD4+ T cells sorted from blood. Subset in this sample: CD45RA+ positively selected. In nucleotides, the CDR3 is TGTGCCAGCAGCGCACGGGGGCGTACCGACGAGCAGTACTTC. It specifies CASSARGRTDEQYF.